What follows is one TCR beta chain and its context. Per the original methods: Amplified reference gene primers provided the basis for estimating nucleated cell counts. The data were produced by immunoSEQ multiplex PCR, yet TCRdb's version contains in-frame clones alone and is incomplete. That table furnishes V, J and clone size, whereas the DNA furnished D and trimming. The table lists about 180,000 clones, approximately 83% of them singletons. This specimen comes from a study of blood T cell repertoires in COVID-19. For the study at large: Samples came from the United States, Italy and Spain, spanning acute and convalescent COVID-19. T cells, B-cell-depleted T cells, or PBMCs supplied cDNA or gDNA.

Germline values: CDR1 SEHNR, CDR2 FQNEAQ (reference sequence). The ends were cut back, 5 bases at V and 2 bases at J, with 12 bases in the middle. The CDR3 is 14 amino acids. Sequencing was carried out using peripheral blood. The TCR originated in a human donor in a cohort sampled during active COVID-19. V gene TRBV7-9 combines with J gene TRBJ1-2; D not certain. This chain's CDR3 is CASSPGRMNYGYTF. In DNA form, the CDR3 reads TGTGCCAGCAGCCCCGGGAGAATGAACTATGGCTACACCTTC.